The present T cell receptor beta chain was sequenced within a study of neurological immune-mediated disorders. Germline CDR1 and CDR2: LNHNV and YYDKDF (reference sequence). CDR3 length equals 18 residues. With 4 bases removed from V and 5 bases from J, the gap between germline ends came to 24 bases. This clonotype was counted ten times or more. From the 5' RACE reads, TCRdb called clonotypes with MiXCR, one entry per CDR3 protein. This sample has tens of thousands of distinct CDR3 sequences, with about 6.3% found just once. The study used blood bank volunteers in Maryland, USA, as healthy controls. The sample taken for sequencing was PBMCs. The rearrangement uses TRBV15 and TRBJ2-1; TRBD2 might be the D (5 bases). This clonotype originated in a woman in her 40s in good health. The CDR3 loop is CATSTLLADWGENNEQFF. In nucleotides, the CDR3 is TGTGCCACCAGCACCCTACTGGCGGACTGGGGTGAGAACAATGAGCAGTTCTTC.